This TCR beta chain was identified in a study of shared clonotypes between healthy human individuals (TCRdb year 2020). Regarding the complete study: Three men and two women, aged 18 to 49 years, made up the cohort. Different laboratories and diverse techniques were used to prepare libraries and sequence TCR repertoires, to increase sequencing depth and limit assay-specific biases. Leukapheresis yielded between about 0.94 and 9 billion PBMCs per donor. To estimate repertoire size and how much clonotypes are shared between individuals, the study performed deep sequencing of blood TCR repertoires from about five healthy adults.

Donors were healthy HIV-negative adults with no recently reported acute infections or vaccinations. Every donor was a Caucasian adult residing in Nashville, Tennessee, USA. In the unsorted samples, 87 million or so PBMCs were counted, and genomic DNA was extracted using the QIAamp DNA Blood Mini kit. After blood collection by leukapheresis, PBMCs were isolated using Ficoll-Histopaque density gradient centrifugation and then cryopreserved in the vapor phase of liquid nitrogen. CDR1 and CDR2 are drawn from the germline V gene: SNHLY, FYNNEI. Its CDR3 holds 14 amino acids, cysteine through phenylalanine. The kept DNA is CDR3 alone, 42 bases in frame from the first base. V loses 6 bases at its end and J loses 5 bases; junction bases beyond the gene matches: 3. What the research found in general, with its limitations: Because the study included a small number of donors, the genetic and exposure-history diversity represented was limited. Sampling was limited to blood, and TCR repertoires in tissue likely differ from TCR repertoires in blood. Pairwise subsampling led to the expectation that sequencing depth would affect the degree of clonotype sharing among donors.

Using the deep immunoSEQ assay, multiplex PCR amplified TCR CDR3 regions from genomic DNA. Genomic DNA extracted from each cell subset was distributed evenly over all wells of several immunoSEQ 96-well plates, and each plate served as one replicate. For unsorted PBMC, roughly 0.3 ug genomic DNA, equal to roughly 33,000 T cell genomes, was loaded into each replicate PCR. Unsorted PBMC genomic DNA was sequenced across ten immunoSEQ deep assay plates. Purified libraries were quantified with a Qubit 3.0 fluorometer, sized on a Bioanalyzer 2100, and re-quantified with the KAPA Library Quantification kit. Each immunoSEQ 96-well plate was sequenced on its own single-read 150-cycle Illumina NextSeq 550 flow cell. The study's own analysis went as follows. Because the immunoSEQ output held only junctional sequences and lacked quality scores, the filtering could not match the filtering applied to full-length reads. Sequences were annotated with PyIR, a Python wrapper for IgBLAST v1.9, using IMGT germline references to assign V/J genes and CDR3. Any read was removed if the V/J assignment was weak (E-value above 1e-6), the CDR3 was missing, or the read contained stop codons, out-of-frame junctions, or ambiguous translated residues. V3J clonotypes were defined as sequences sharing the same inferred V gene, J gene, and CDR3 amino acid sequence. Percentage overlap between repertoires was computed as shared unique clonotypes divided by the size of the smaller repertoire. Richness of each repertoire was evaluated using RTK rarefaction, the Chao1 estimator, and Recon v2.1 estimates of unobserved clonotypes. TCRdb limited this immuneACCESS table to in-frame rearrangements with V and J called. A share of clones is missing; checked studies link under half to unresolved V genes, and the rest is unexplained. V, J and clone size reflect that table, while D and trimming were determined from the DNA. The sample table contains around 530,000 clones; only one count was recorded for roughly 79% of them. Of the sample, 12% is held by the ten largest clones.

Regarding this clone: Its antigen target is currently unknown. No qualities accompany the bases; no much larger clone lies one base away.

The sequencing input was PBMCs. The sequence joins TRBV2 to TRBJ2-7; 14 central bases correspond to TRBD2. The receptor was isolated from a woman in her thirties or forties in good health. Some clones in this sample may be carry-over from other donors' samples. The encoded CDR3 is CASRTGLAGDEQYF. The base sequence is TGTGCCAGCAGGACGGGACTAGCGGGAGACGAGCAGTACTTC. The reference TRBV2 and TRBJ2-7 proteins fill in what lies around the CDR3, so the full variable domain reads EPEVTQTPSHQVTQMGQEVILRCVPISNHLYFYWYRQILGQKVEFLVSFYNNEISEKSEIFDDQFSVERPDGSNFTLKIRSTKLEDSAMYFCASRTGLAGDEQYFGPGTRLTVT.